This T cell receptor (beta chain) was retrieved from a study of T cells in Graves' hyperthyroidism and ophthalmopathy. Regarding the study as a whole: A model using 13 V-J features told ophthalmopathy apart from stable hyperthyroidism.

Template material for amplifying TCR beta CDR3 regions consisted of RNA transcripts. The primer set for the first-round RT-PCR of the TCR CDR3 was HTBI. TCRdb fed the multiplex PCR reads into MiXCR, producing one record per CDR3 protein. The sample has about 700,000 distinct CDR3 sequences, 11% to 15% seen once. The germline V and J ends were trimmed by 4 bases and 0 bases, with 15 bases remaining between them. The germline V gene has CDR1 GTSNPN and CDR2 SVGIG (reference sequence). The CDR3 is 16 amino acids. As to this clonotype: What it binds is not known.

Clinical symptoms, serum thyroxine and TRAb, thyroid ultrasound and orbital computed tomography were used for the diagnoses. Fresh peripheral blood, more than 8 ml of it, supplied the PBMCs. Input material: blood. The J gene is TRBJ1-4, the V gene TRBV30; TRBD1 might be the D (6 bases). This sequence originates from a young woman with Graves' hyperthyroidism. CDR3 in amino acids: CAWNSGGAATNEKLFF. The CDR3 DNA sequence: TGTGCCTGGAACTCCGGGGGGGCCGCAACTAATGAAAAACTGTTTTTT. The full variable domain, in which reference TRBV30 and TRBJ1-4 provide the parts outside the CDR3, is SQTIHQWPATLVQPVGSPLSLECTVEGTSNPNLYWYRQAAGRGLQLLFYSVGIGQISSEVPQNLSASRPQDRQFILSSKKLLLSDSGFYLCAWNSGGAATNEKLFFGSGTQLSVL.